The 10 T cell receptor beta chains below come from one sample, sequenced in a study of CD8 T cells in Susac syndrome. It was with random hexamers that roughly 0.45 to 1 ug RNA was reverse transcribed. TCRdb called the immunoSEQ multiplex PCR reads again in MiXCR, with one record for every CDR3 protein. The sample carries around 170,000 distinct CDR3 sequences, around 95% recorded once. Specimen: CD8+ T cells from PBMCs. The receptors were gathered from a human donor with Susac syndrome.

The rearrangement uses TRBV7-3 and TRBJ2-5, with D perhaps matching TRBD1 or TRBD2 (5 bases each). CDR1 SGHTA and CDR2 FQGTGA come from the germline V gene. CDR3 size: 14 residues. V gave up 5 bases and J gave up 4 bases, with 14 bases separating them. CDR3 DNA sequence: TGTGCCAGCAGCCCCGGGGACGATTCAGAGACCCAGTACTTC. Translating it yields CASSPGDDSETQYF.

The chain recombines TRBV9 with TRBJ1-2; 7 bases are a match to TRBD1. This CDR3 is 14 amino acids long. V shed 6 bases and J 0 bases; nucleotides not matched to a gene: 5. Per the germline V gene, CDR1 is SGDLS and CDR2 is YYNGEE. This CDR3 is CASTEGGSNYGYTF. In DNA, the CDR3 is TGTGCCAGCACCGAAGGGGGCTCTAACTATGGCTACACCTTC. The complete variable domain, with remaining parts taken from reference TRBV9 and TRBJ1-2, reads DSGVTQTPKHLITATGQRVTLRCSPRSGDLSVYWYQQSLDQGLQFLIQYYNGEERAKGNILERFSAQQFPDLHSELNLSSLELGDSALYFCASTEGGSNYGYTFGSGTRLTVV.

V and J are TRBV6-6 and TRBJ1-5; tentative D call: TRBD1 (6 bases). Germline V gene data show CDR1 as MNHNY and CDR2 as SVGAGI (reference sequence). The CDR3 has 15 residues. V was clipped by 2 bases and J by 5 bases, with 13 bases between them. The CDR3 nucleotides are TGTGCCAGCAGTTACCCGGGACAAAGGGATCAGCCCCAGCATTTT. It codes for CASSYPGQRDQPQHF.

This chain uses TRBV27 with TRBJ1-5; the D gene is possibly TRBD1 (6 bases). CDR1 and CDR2 from the germline V gene are MNHEY and SMNVEV (reference sequence). V was shortened by 2 bases and J by 8 bases, with 19 bases between the two germline ends. There are 16 residues in the CDR3. The DNA for the CDR3 is TGTGCCAGCAGTTTAGGCCTCGGGGGGCTGGGGGAGCCCCAGCATTTT. The encoded protein is CASSLGLGGLGEPQHF.

The gene calls are TRBV13 and TRBJ2-3, with D tentatively TRBD1 or TRBD2 (5 bases each). V was shortened by 5 bases and J by 6 bases, with 9 bases between the two germline ends. The length of the CDR3 is 12 residues. Germline V lookup: CDR1 PRHDT, CDR2 FYEKMQ (reference sequence). DNA for the CDR3: TGTGCCAGCAGCCAGGGAGTGGATACGCAGTATTTT. It translates to CASSQGVDTQYF.

This chain joins TRBV9 and TRBJ2-2, with D unresolved. Trimming pared 3 bases from V and 5 bases from J, leaving 8 bases between. The CDR3 contains 13 residues. Per germline, CDR1 SGDLS and CDR2 YYNGEE. The DNA for the CDR3 is TGTGCCAGCAGCGCCCAGGTTACCGGGGAGCTGTTTTTT. Translated, it gives CASSAQVTGELFF.

The J gene is TRBJ1-5, the V gene TRBV4-1, with D unresolved. Per the germline V gene, CDR1 is MGHRA and CDR2 is YSYEKL. This CDR3 comprises 17 residues. Trimming removed 0 bases from V and 3 bases from J, with 15 bases in between. The CDR3 region has the DNA TGCGCCAGCAGCCAAGATTCGTTCGGCGGAACCAATCAGCCCCAGCATTTT. It is translated as CASSQDSFGGTNQPQHF.

This chain connects TRBV13 to TRBJ2-7, with 10 bases identical to TRBD2. Trimming took 2 bases from V and 4 from J; bases not matched to a gene: 8. Looked up from germline, CDR1 is PRHDT and CDR2 is FYEKMQ (reference sequence). The CDR3 has 16 residues. The CDR3 region has the DNA TGTGCCAGCAGCTTATTACAGCGGGGGGGCCGGTACGAGCAGTACTTC. Translation: CASSLLQRGGRYEQYF.

This clonotype is a singleton in its sample. J is TRBJ2-1 and V is TRBV5-1; TRBD2 matches 12 bases. Germline CDR1 SGHRS, CDR2 YFSETQ. The trim removed 4 bases at V and 8 bases at J, leaving 16 bases unmatched. The CDR3 has 18 residues. The CDR3 here is CASSGGLAGTIPGDEQFF. In DNA form, the CDR3 reads TGCGCCAGCAGCGGGGGACTAGCGGGCACCATCCCGGGGGATGAGCAGTTCTTC.

The chain links TRBV20-1 to TRBJ1-1; 8 positions agree with TRBD1. The V segment lost 4 bases and the J segment 1 base; nucleotides outside the gene matches: 2. This CDR3 contains 13 residues. From germline, CDR1 is DFQATT and CDR2 SNEGSKA (reference sequence). The CDR3 DNA sequence: TGCAGTGCTATCGGGACAGGGAACACTGAAGCTTTCTTT. As protein: CSAIGTGNTEAFF.